This T cell receptor beta chain was obtained from a study of blood T cells in healthy people across ages. Whole-study findings and limits: In these data, TCR beta diversity tracked strongly with naive T cell percentage. Per million T cells, the diversity of TCR beta decreased roughly linearly as age advanced.

Germline CDR1 reads MNHEY; CDR2 reads SVGEGT. CDR3 length equals 15 residues. Trimming removed 0 bases at V and 0 bases at J, with 8 bases between. Combining a sample-barcoded 5' primer with a J-beta primer mix, a second PCR ran for roughly 6 to 11 cycles. The template-switch adaptor, which had 12 random nucleotides, put a tag on each cDNA molecule. TCRdb reanalysed the 5' RACE reads using MiXCR and keeps one entry per CDR3 protein. The data hold hundreds of thousands of distinct CDR3 sequences, with 21% observed a single time. About this clonotype itself: Antigen: not known.

Drawn from each donor were 8.5 to 10 milliliters of peripheral blood. Sequenced input: blood. The source is a man in his 70s in good health. This chain uses TRBV6-2 or TRBV6-3 with TRBJ2-5; TRBD2 might be the D (6 bases). The CDR3 spells CASSYSSGDQETQYF. The CDR3 DNA reads as TGTGCCAGCAGTTACTCATCGGGGGACCAAGAGACCCAGTACTTC.